This T cell receptor (beta chain) was sequenced during a study of Ad26.COV2.S vaccination and SARS-CoV-2 variants. This CDR3 spans 15 amino acids. Between the trimmed V and J ends, which lost 5 bases and 2 bases, there was a span of 15 bases. Germline values: CDR1 MDHEN, CDR2 SYDVKM. Indicated treatment: around 19 received Ad26.COV2.S at low or high dose, single or two shots; roughly 5 received placebo; per-sample allocation not given. At day 63 after the first vaccine or placebo injection, samples were drawn. Method: immunoSEQ multiplex PCR; TCRdb's copy keeps in-frame clones and lacks some. Of 400,000 to 450,000 clones in the sample, 90% were seen once.

This receptor was taken from a person aged 18-60 years who received the Ad26.COV2.S COVID-19 vaccine or a placebo. This specimen was peripheral blood, taken in a trial of Ad26.COV2.S vaccine versus placebo. The chain links TRBV28 to TRBJ1-2, with D tentatively TRBD1 (5 bases). The CDR3, as DNA: TGTGCCAGCAGTGAAGGGACGGACAAAAACTATGGCTACACCTTC. Translated: CASSEGTDKNYGYTF.